The 30 T cell receptor beta chains listed next were all sequenced from one sample in a study of blood T cells in healthy people across ages. It was with a sample-barcoded 5' primer and a J-beta primer mix that a second PCR of about 7 to 12 cycles was run. Each CDR3 protein gets one entry after TCRdb re-called the 5' RACE reads with MiXCR. The data contain 1.5 million to 2 million distinct CDR3 sequences, more than 35% of them singletons. The source material was blood. The receptors originated from a human donor in good health.

In its sample, this clonotype was seen a few times. The gene calls are TRBV18 and TRBJ2-5; D might be TRBD1 or TRBD2, each matching 5 bases. The CDR3 sequence is 14 residues long. The V gene's germline CDR1 is KGHSH and CDR2 LQKENI. With 1 base removed from V and 5 bases from J, the gap between germline ends came to 11 bases. CDR3 sequence: CASSPRGNRETQYF. The CDR3 nucleotides are TGTGCCAGCTCACCACGGGGGAATAGGGAGACCCAGTACTTC.

This clonotype was detected only a few times. The CDR3 DNA reads TGCGCCAGCAGCTTGGTGGACTGGAACACTGAAGCTTTCTTT. Its protein is CASSLVDWNTEAFF. The chain links TRBV5-1 to TRBJ1-1; D remains ambiguous. The V end lost 0 bases, the J end lost 1 base, and 7 bases lay between the germline ends. This CDR3 region has 14 residues. Germline CDR1 SGHRS, CDR2 YFSETQ.

This clonotype has only a few counts. V gene TRBV10-3 combines with J gene TRBJ2-3; D tentatively reads TRBD1 or TRBD2 (5 bases each). Trimming stripped 5 bases from V and 2 bases from J, with 11 bases between. Germline V gene sequence: CDR1 ENHRY, CDR2 SYGVKD. The CDR3 extends over 14 amino acids. The DNA for the CDR3 is TGTGCCATCAGTTGGGACGGAGCCACAGATACGCAGTATTTT. Its translation: CAISWDGATDTQYF.

CDR3 sequence (DNA): TGTGCCAGCAACCCAGGGGGACTGAGATCGTTTGGTAGCAATCAGCCCCAGCATTTT. Residues: CASNPGGLRSFGSNQPQHF. J is TRBJ1-5 and V is TRBV6-2 or TRBV6-3; TRBD1 matches 7 bases. In germline, CDR1 is MNHEY, CDR2 SVGEGT. J was trimmed by 0 bases and V by 7 bases; bases with no gene match: 18. The CDR3 consists of 19 residues.

This chain links TRBV4-1 with TRBJ2-3, with 8 bases fitting TRBD2. CDR1 and CDR2 (germline): MGHRA, YSYEKL. J gave up 2 bases and V 1 base, and 5 bases lay outside the gene matches. The CDR3 contains 16 residues. CDR3 coding DNA: TGCGCCAGCAGCCAAGTTTGGCGGGGGGCCACAGATACGCAGTATTTT. Encoded protein: CASSQVWRGATDTQYF.

This chain joins TRBV30 and TRBJ1-5; D is undetermined. The ends were cut back, 3 bases at V and 4 bases at J, with 16 bases in the middle. The CDR3 sequence is 15 residues long. Germline CDR1 and CDR2: GTSNPN and SVGIG (reference sequence). This CDR3 is CAWRSGRDGNQPQHF. The CDR3 region has the DNA TGTGCCTGGAGATCAGGCCGAGATGGGAATCAGCCCCAGCATTTT.

This clonotype has only a few counts. J is TRBJ1-1 and V is TRBV7-9, with D unclear. This CDR3 region has 14 residues. Per the germline V gene, CDR1 is SEHNR and CDR2 is FQNEAQ (reference sequence). V gave up 2 bases and J gave up 4 bases, with 11 bases separating them. CDR3 protein: CASSLPGPVTEAFF. CDR3 DNA sequence: TGTGCCAGCAGCTTACCCGGGCCGGTCACTGAAGCTTTCTTT.

The rearrangement joins TRBV6-2 or TRBV6-3 to TRBJ1-1; D possibly corresponds to TRBD1 (5 bases). The CDR3 has 13 amino acids. V was trimmed by 0 bases and J by 8 bases, leaving 10 bases between them. In germline, CDR1 is MNHEY, CDR2 SVGEGT. CDR3 in DNA: TGTGCCAGCAGTTACTCGGGGAAGGGGGAAGCTTTCTTT. Its protein product is CASSYSGKGEAFF.

This clonotype has only a few counts. The V call is TRBV29-1, the J call TRBJ1-2, with unresolved D. The CDR3 loop spans 12 amino acids. From germline, CDR1 is SQVTM and CDR2 ANQGSEA. With 4 bases removed from V and 1 base from J, the gap between germline ends came to 7 bases. The DNA for the CDR3 is TGCAGCGTTGGAAGTGTTAACTATGGCTACACCTTC. Translation: CSVGSVNYGYTF. The whole variable domain, remainder taken from reference TRBV29-1 and TRBJ1-2, is SAVISQKPSRDICQRGTSLTIQCQVDSQVTMMFWYRQQPGQSLTLIATANQGSEATYESGFVIDKFPISRPNLTFSTLTVSNMSPEDSSIYLCSVGSVNYGYTFGSGTRLTVV.

This chain connects TRBV7-6 to TRBJ1-2; TRBD1 might be the D (5 bases). Looked up from germline, CDR1 is SGHVS and CDR2 is FNYEAQ. V gave up 2 bases and J gave up 8 bases, with 12 bases separating them. The CDR3 totals 13 residues. The CDR3 reads CASSLIQTEGYTF. The DNA for the CDR3 is TGTGCCAGCAGCTTAATTCAGACAGAGGGCTACACCTTC.

In this sample, this clonotype turned up a few times. The gene calls are TRBV6-5 and TRBJ1-2, with TRBD1 identical over 7 bases. The CDR3 is 13 residues long. The V segment lost 9 bases and the J segment 5 bases; nucleotides outside the gene matches: 9. CDR1 MNHEY and CDR2 SVGAGI come from the germline V gene. The CDR3 spells CASTRRGLYGYTF. CDR3 DNA: TGTGCCAGTACGCGTAGGGGGCTTTATGGCTACACCTTC.

To note about this clonotype: One end of the junction fails to match germline, which may point to a read error. The chain couples TRBV7-2 to TRBJ2-5, with 9 positions matching TRBD1. The assigned J gene may be wrong: the sequence end matches TRBJ2-7 better. There are 16 residues in the CDR3. In germline, CDR1 is SGHTA, CDR2 FQGNSA. Here the CDR3 reads CAGSLDVGTGFSEQYF. DNA of the CDR3: TGTGCCGGCAGCTTAGACGTTGGGACAGGGTTTTCCGAGCAGTACTTC.

The chain is built from TRBV12-3 or TRBV12-4 and TRBJ1-2, with D perhaps matching TRBD1 (6 bases). The CDR3 runs to 14 residues. V lost 8 bases and J 3 bases, leaving 16 bases between the germline ends. The CDR3 is CASRQGGGYYGYTF. The CDR3 nucleotides read TGTGCCAGCCGCCAAGGCGGGGGCTACTATGGCTACACCTTC.

Remarks on this clonotype: At one end, the junction sequence differs from germline, possibly due to a read error. This chain uses TRBV5-1 with TRBJ2-6; TRBD1 agrees at 7 bases. Looked up from germline, CDR1 is SGHRS and CDR2 is YFSETQ. This CDR3 contains 16 residues. The CDR3 DNA sequence: TGCGCCGGCAGACCGACAGGGACCTCTGGGGCCAACGTCCTGACTTTC. This codes for CAGRPTGTSGANVLTF.

The V call is TRBV12-3 or TRBV12-4, the J call TRBJ1-1, with D unresolved. The CDR3 extends over 13 amino acids. V was pared by 5 bases and J by 4 bases, with 11 bases between. The CDR3 region is CASSLPLITEAFF. CDR3 bases: TGTGCCAGCAGTCTCCCCCTAATCACTGAAGCTTTCTTT.

This clonotype was recorded a few times. The gene calls are TRBV7-9 and TRBJ2-1; D uncertain. V dropped 5 bases and J dropped 14 bases, with 10 bases sitting between them. The CDR3 runs 10 residues. Germline V gives CDR1 SEHNR, CDR2 FQNEAQ (reference sequence). The CDR3, as DNA: TGTGCCAGCAGCCCCGGATTTGAGTTCTTC. This codes for CASSPGFEFF. Full variable domain (outside the CDR3, taken from reference TRBV7-9 and TRBJ2-1): DTGVSQNPRHKITKRGQNVTFRCDPISEHNRLYWYRQTLGQGPEFLTYFQNEAQLEKSRLLSDRFSAERPKGSFSTLEIQRTEQGDSAMYLCASSPGFEFFGPGTRLTVL.

The CDR3 region is CASSLGGSGAGYGYTF. CDR3 DNA sequence: TGTGCCAGCAGCTTAGGGGGTTCCGGTGCTGGCTATGGCTACACCTTC. V is TRBV7-2 and J is TRBJ1-2; no reliable D call. This CDR3 has 16 residues. Germline V gene lookup returns CDR1 SGHTA and CDR2 FQGNSA. V was pared by 1 base and J by 4 bases, with 16 bases between.

The chain has TRBV5-1 and TRBJ2-7; D perhaps matches TRBD1 (6 bases). This CDR3 region has 16 residues. V gave up 3 bases and J gave up 1 base, with 17 bases separating them. Germline assignment: CDR1 SGHRS and CDR2 YFSETQ. The CDR3 region has the DNA TGCGCCAGCAGCTCGAATTACTACAGGGCGTCCTACGAGCAGTACTTC. This translates into CASSSNYYRASYEQYF. The full variable domain, rest sourced from reference TRBV5-1 and TRBJ2-7, is KAGVTQTPRYLIKTRGQQVTLSCSPISGHRSVSWYQQTPGQGLQFLFEYFSETQRNKGNFPGRFSGRQFSNSRSEMNVSTLELGDSALYLCASSSNYYRASYEQYFGPGTRLTVT.

The V call is TRBV7-3, the J call TRBJ2-1; 7 bases agree with TRBD2. CDR3 size: 15 residues. Trimming took 5 bases from V and 3 from J; bases not matched to a gene: 7. CDR1 is SGHTA and CDR2 is FQGTGA in the germline V gene. The CDR3 DNA reads as TGTGCCAGCAGCGCTAGCGGAGAGAACTACAATGAGCAGTTCTTC. Protein: CASSASGENYNEQFF.

This clonotype was detected only once. V usage is TRBV2 and J usage is TRBJ2-7; the D call may be TRBD1 or TRBD2 (5 bases each). The V gene's germline CDR1 is SNHLY and CDR2 FYNNEI. CDR3 size: 12 residues. V was pared by 8 bases and J by 3 bases, with 11 bases between. The CDR3 is CASQRGHYEQYF. The DNA of the CDR3 is TGTGCCAGCCAACGGGGCCACTACGAGCAGTACTTC.

This clonotype appeared a few times. The J gene is TRBJ2-1, the V gene TRBV4-3; D gene ambiguous. Germline CDR1 and CDR2: LGHNA and YSLEER. This CDR3 has 13 amino acids. With 0 bases removed from V and 9 bases from J, the gap between germline ends came to 9 bases. This CDR3 is CASSQEGVGEQFF. The CDR3 DNA reads TGCGCCAGCAGCCAAGAGGGTGTTGGTGAGCAGTTCTTC.

The chain links TRBV5-1 to TRBJ2-7, with TRBD1 as a possible D gene (6 bases). The CDR3 is 13 amino acids. CDR1 is SGHRS and CDR2 is YFSETQ in the germline V gene. V was pared by 4 bases and J by 3 bases, with 11 bases between. The CDR3 DNA sequence: TGCGCCAGCAGCCGGACAGCTTACTACGAGCAGTACTTC. It specifies CASSRTAYYEQYF.

This clonotype appeared a few times. The V gene is TRBV14, the J gene TRBJ1-2; D possibly corresponds to TRBD1 (6 bases). Germline loops: CDR1 SGHDN, CDR2 FVKESK. The CDR3 length is 16 residues. V was cut by 0 bases and J by 3 bases, with 14 bases left in between. Here the CDR3 reads CASSQETGGADYGYTF. CDR3 sequence (DNA): TGTGCCAGCAGCCAAGAAACGGGGGGCGCGGACTATGGCTACACCTTC. Drawing the rest from reference TRBV14 and TRBJ1-2, the complete variable domain is EAGVTQFPSHSVIEKGQTVTLRCDPISGHDNLYWYRRVMGKEIKFLLHFVKESKQDESGMPNNRFLAERTGGTYSTLKVQPAELEDSGVYFCASSQETGGADYGYTFGSGTRLTVV.

This clonotype was detected a few times. The V call is TRBV20-1, the J call TRBJ1-1, with a possible D match to TRBD1 (5 bases). Germline values: CDR1 DFQATT, CDR2 SNEGSKA (reference sequence). The CDR3 is 12 amino acids. With 3 bases removed from V and 7 bases from J, the gap between germline ends came to 12 bases. CDR3 region: CSASIRGGEAFF. DNA for the CDR3: TGCAGTGCTAGTATCCGGGGCGGTGAAGCTTTCTTT.

The table lists this clonotype with a few counts. The chain uses TRBV4-2 and TRBJ2-1; D ambiguous. Germline V CDR1 and CDR2: LGHNA, YNFKEQ. Trimming took off 2 bases at V and 0 bases at J, with 8 bases between the two ends. This CDR3 has 15 amino acids. For the CDR3, the DNA is TGTGCCAGCAGCCAAAACCCGGGCTCCTACAATGAGCAGTTCTTC. It specifies CASSQNPGSYNEQFF.

The chain employs TRBV12-3 or TRBV12-4 and TRBJ1-6; 11 nucleotides match TRBD1. CDR3 length: 16 amino acids. Trimming took 6 bases from V and 7 from J; bases not matched to a gene: 8. The CDR3 region is CASRAGQGARNSPLHF. The CDR3 DNA reads as TGTGCCAGCAGGGCAGGACAGGGGGCAAGAAATTCACCCCTCCACTTT.

The chain combines TRBV20-1 with TRBJ1-2; TRBD1 aligns across 10 bases. The CDR3 is made up of 15 amino acids. The germline V gene has CDR1 DFQATT and CDR2 SNEGSKA (reference sequence). V was pared by 5 bases and J by 2 bases, with 8 bases of the junction left unmatched. This CDR3 reads CSAGNPDRGNYGYTF. CDR3 DNA: TGCAGTGCTGGAAATCCGGACAGGGGGAACTATGGCTACACCTTC.

The chain employs TRBV7-2 and TRBJ2-6; D is possibly TRBD2 (5 bases). Germline lookup yields CDR1 SGHTA and CDR2 FQGNSA. Trimming removed 4 bases at V and 3 bases at J, with 13 bases between. The CDR3 length is 16 residues. CDR3 residues: CASSYTRVGGANVLTF. The DNA for the CDR3 is TGTGCCAGCAGCTATACGAGGGTTGGTGGGGCCAACGTCCTGACTTTC.

In regard to this clonotype: The junction and the germline gene differ at one end; a read error may be behind it. This chain links TRBV4-3 with TRBJ1-2, with TRBD1 matching over 7 bases. From germline, CDR1 is LGHNA and CDR2 YSLEER. This CDR3 contains 18 residues. The CDR3, as DNA: TGCACCAGCAGCCAAACCTGGAGACTCCAATCAGGGGGCTATGGCTACACCTTC. Its translation: CTSSQTWRLQSGGYGYTF.

This chain uses TRBV6-1 with TRBJ1-2; D is ambiguous. V shed 0 bases and J shed 2 bases, with 10 bases lying between them. Per the germline V gene, CDR1 is MNHNS and CDR2 is SASEGT. The CDR3 sequence is 15 residues long. CDR3 DNA sequence: TGTGCCAGCAGTGAAGCGTGGGGAGTGAACTATGGCTACACCTTC. The encoded protein is CASSEAWGVNYGYTF.